These 11 T cell receptor beta chains originate from one sample sequenced in a study of tumor-infiltrating lymphocytes in primary liver carcinoma (dated by TCRdb to about 2017). Total RNA and DNA were co-extracted from about 19-30 mg of bulk tissue with the AllPrep DNA/RNA mini kit, without cell sorting. The data were produced on an Illumina HiSeq 2500. TCRbeta-specific cDNA was reverse-transcribed from 500 ng total RNA using a constant-region primer and ProtoScript II reverse transcriptase. Three nested multiplex PCR rounds, following a slightly modified ARM-PCR procedure, were used to build the TCRbeta libraries. Each of the first two PCR rounds ran for approximately 10 cycles using multiplex TRBV1-TRBV30 forward primers together with a Cbeta reverse primer. TCRdb took the public reads, trimmed them with fastp at Q25, ran MiXCR for clone calling and kept in-frame beta chains. Duplicate CDR3 protein sequences are folded into a single record with the most common DNA and genes. The sample table holds roughly 120,000 distinct CDR3 sequences, of which around 60% were seen once. Over 7% of the sample comes from the top ten.

Sequenced input: liver tumor tissue from sampling region 1. In light of the paper, this sample's cell subset or site label describes: tumor region T1, superior pole. Every receptor here comes from a woman aged 55-69 years with primary liver carcinoma and hepatitis B virus infection.

This clonotype showed up just once. The chain links TRBV5-6 to TRBJ1-1; no definite D call. The CDR3 runs 14 residues. The germline V gene has CDR1 SGHDT and CDR2 YYEEEE. V was pared by 8 bases and J by 0 bases, with 14 bases between. The CDR3, as DNA: TGTGCCAGTCAACCCAGAAGGATGAACACTGAAGCTTTCTTT. It specifies CASQPRRMNTEAFF.

The V call is TRBV28, the J call TRBJ1-2, with D maybe TRBD1 (5 bases). Germline V gene lookup returns CDR1 MDHEN and CDR2 SYDVKM. V gave up 5 bases and J gave up 0 bases, with 16 bases separating them. CDR3 length equals 16 residues. The CDR3 sequence: CASSPQGEGANYGYTF. CDR3 nucleotides: TGTGCCAGCAGTCCCCAAGGTGAAGGGGCTAACTATGGCTACACCTTC.

This clonotype was counted between two and nine times. A read error may account for a junction end that differs from germline. The V call is TRBV6-6, the J call TRBJ2-1, with D possibly matching TRBD2 (5 bases). There are 10 residues in the CDR3. Germline-derived CDR1 and CDR2 are MNHNY and SVGAGI (reference sequence). Here the CDR3 reads CVSMEDEQFF. In DNA, the CDR3 is TGTGTCAGCATGGAGGATGAGCAGTTCTTC.

As DNA, the CDR3 is TGTGCCAGCAGCTTGGGATTAGCGGAGCTCGGGGAGCTGTTTTTT. Encoded protein: CASSLGLAELGELFF. The chain combines TRBV11-1 with TRBJ2-2, with D possibly TRBD2 on 6 matching bases. V gave up 3 bases and J gave up 7 bases, with 15 bases separating them. Germline V CDR1 and CDR2: SGHAT, FQDESV (reference sequence). The CDR3 totals 15 residues.

The rearrangement links TRBV29-1 to TRBJ1-5, with TRBD1 as a possible D gene (6 bases). The germline CDR1 and CDR2 sequences are SQVTM and ANQGSEA. The CDR3 is made up of 14 amino acids. Trimming cost V 4 bases and J 7 bases, with 17 bases left between them. In DNA, the CDR3 is TGCAGCGTTGCGGGACATGGGATGGGCCAGCCCCAGCATTTT. It is translated as CSVAGHGMGQPQHF.

For this clonotype: A much larger clone differs from this one at a single base, so this may be a read error. The chain links TRBV10-1 to TRBJ2-2; 7 bases align to TRBD1. Germline CDR1 WNHNN, CDR2 SYGVQD (reference sequence). CDR3 length: 14 amino acids. The chain's CDR3 is CSSSPNRGTGELFF. Written as DNA, the CDR3 is TGCTCCAGCAGTCCGAACAGGGGTACCGGGGAGCTGTTTTTT.

This clonotype has a count of ten or more. V is TRBV6-2 or TRBV6-3 and J is TRBJ1-5, with TRBD1 identical over 8 bases. The junction had 11 bases not matched to a gene; V was cut back by 9 bases and J by 4 bases. The CDR3 sequence is 15 residues long. Germline assignment: CDR1 MNHEY and CDR2 SVGEGT. CDR3 DNA sequence: TGTGCCAGTCGAGACGGACAGGGAGCGAATCAGCCCCAGCATTTT. It codes for CASRDGQGANQPQHF.

In the case of this clonotype: Sequence at one end of the junction differs from germline and may be a read error. This chain connects TRBV7-9 to TRBJ2-3; no clear D gene. The end of the DNA aligns better with TRBJ1-5, so the J call may be wrong. This CDR3 has 14 amino acids. The germline V gene has CDR1 SEHNR and CDR2 FQNEAQ (reference sequence). The CDR3 DNA follows: TGTGTCAGCAGCTTAGTGGTAGACACAGATACGCAGCATTTT. Protein sequence: CVSSLVVDTDTQHF.

This clonotype was found many times. The CDR3 nucleotides are TGTGCCACCCGGGACAGCCTGAACACCGGGGAGCTGTTTTTT. Its translation is CATRDSLNTGELFF. V is TRBV5-4 and J is TRBJ2-2; TRBD1 matches at 7 bases. J gave up 1 base and V 9 bases, and 6 bases lay outside the gene matches. Germline V gene sequence: CDR1 SGHNT, CDR2 YYREEE (reference sequence). There are 14 residues in the CDR3. Complete variable domain (other parts from reference TRBV5-4 and TRBJ2-2): ETGVTQSPTHLIKTRGQQVTLRCSSQSGHNTVSWYQQALGQGPQFIFQYYREEENGRGNFPPRFSGLQFPNYSSELNVNALELDDSALYLCATRDSLNTGELFFGEGSRLTVL.

Turning to this clonotype: Sequence at one end of the junction differs from germline and may be a read error. The DNA of the CDR3 is TGTGCAAGCAGCTTAAGGATGTTACAAGAGACCCAGTACTTC. Translation gives CASSLRMLQETQYF. V and J are TRBV11-2 and TRBJ2-5; D is ambiguous. The V gene's germline CDR1 is SGHAT and CDR2 FQNNGV. The CDR3 runs to 14 residues.

This sequence joins TRBV2 and TRBJ2-6; D unresolved. The CDR3 contains 14 residues. Germline CDR1 is SNHLY and CDR2 is FYNNEI. Trimming shortened V by 3 bases and J by 2 bases, and 5 bases separated the two germline ends. The CDR3 reads CASSDTAGANVLTF. The CDR3 bases are TGTGCCAGCAGTGATACGGCTGGGGCCAACGTCCTGACTTTC.